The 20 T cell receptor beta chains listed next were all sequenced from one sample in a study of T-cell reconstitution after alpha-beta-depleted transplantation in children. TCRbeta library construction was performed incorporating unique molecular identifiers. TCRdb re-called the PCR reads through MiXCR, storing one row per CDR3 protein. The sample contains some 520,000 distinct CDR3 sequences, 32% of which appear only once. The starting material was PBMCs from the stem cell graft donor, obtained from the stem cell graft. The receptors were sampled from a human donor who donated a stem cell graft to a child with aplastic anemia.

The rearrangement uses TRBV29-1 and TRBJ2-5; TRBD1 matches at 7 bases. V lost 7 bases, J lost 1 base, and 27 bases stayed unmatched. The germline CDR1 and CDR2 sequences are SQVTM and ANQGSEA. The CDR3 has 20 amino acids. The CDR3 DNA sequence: TGCAGCGCCAAAATTCCGGGACAGCAATTACTTCTACTTTCCCAAGAGACCCAGTACTTC. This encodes CSAKIPGQQLLLLSQETQYF.

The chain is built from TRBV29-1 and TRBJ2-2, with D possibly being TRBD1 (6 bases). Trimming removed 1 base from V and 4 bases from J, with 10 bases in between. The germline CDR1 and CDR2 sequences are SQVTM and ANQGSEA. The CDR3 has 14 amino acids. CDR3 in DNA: TGCAGCGTTGAAGGTCAAGGGGGCACCGGGGAGCTGTTTTTT. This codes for CSVEGQGGTGELFF.

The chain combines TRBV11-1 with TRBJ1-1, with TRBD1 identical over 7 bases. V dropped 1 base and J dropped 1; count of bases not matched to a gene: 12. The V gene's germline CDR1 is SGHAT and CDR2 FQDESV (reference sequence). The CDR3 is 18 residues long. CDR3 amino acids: CASSLGGGTAWRNTEAFF. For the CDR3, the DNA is TGTGCCAGCAGCTTAGGGGGAGGGACAGCATGGAGGAACACTGAAGCTTTCTTT.

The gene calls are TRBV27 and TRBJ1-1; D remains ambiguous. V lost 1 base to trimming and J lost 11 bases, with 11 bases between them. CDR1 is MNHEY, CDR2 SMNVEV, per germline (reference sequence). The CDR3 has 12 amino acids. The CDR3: CASSLLGLPAFF. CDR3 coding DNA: TGTGCCAGCAGTTTATTGGGCCTCCCGGCTTTCTTT.

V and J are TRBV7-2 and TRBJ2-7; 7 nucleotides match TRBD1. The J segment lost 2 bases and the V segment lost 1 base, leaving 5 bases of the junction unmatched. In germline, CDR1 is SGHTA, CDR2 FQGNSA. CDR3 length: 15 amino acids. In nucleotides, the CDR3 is TGTGCCAGCAGCTTAGGGGCAGGGGGTACCTACGAGCAGTACTTC. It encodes CASSLGAGGTYEQYF.

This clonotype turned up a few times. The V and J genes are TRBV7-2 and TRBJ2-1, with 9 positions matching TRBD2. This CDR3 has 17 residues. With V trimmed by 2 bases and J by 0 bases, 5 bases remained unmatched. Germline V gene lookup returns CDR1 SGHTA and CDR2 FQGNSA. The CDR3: CASSLLGLASSYNEQFF. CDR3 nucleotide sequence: TGTGCCAGCAGCTTATTAGGACTAGCGAGCTCCTACAATGAGCAGTTCTTC.

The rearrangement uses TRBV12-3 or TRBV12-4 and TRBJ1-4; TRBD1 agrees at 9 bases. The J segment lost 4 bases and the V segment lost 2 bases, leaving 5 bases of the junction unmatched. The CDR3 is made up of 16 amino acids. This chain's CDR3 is CASSLPPGQGNEKLFF. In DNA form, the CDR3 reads TGTGCCAGCAGTTTACCCCCGGGACAGGGTAATGAAAAACTGTTTTTT.

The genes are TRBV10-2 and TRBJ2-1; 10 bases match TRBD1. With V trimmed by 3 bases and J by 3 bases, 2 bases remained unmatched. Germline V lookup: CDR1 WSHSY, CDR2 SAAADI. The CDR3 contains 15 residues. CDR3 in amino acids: CASSERDRGYNEQFF. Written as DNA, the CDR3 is TGCGCCAGCAGTGAAAGGGACAGGGGCTACAATGAGCAGTTCTTC.

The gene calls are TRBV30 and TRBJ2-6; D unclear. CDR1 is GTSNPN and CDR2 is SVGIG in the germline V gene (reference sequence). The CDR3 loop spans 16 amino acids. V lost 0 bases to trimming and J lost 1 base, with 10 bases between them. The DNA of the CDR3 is TGTGCCTGGAGTGTCTTCCGGGCTTCTGGGGCCAACGTCCTGACTTTC. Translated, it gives CAWSVFRASGANVLTF. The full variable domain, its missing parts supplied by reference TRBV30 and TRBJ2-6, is SQTIHQWPATLVQPVGSPLSLECTVEGTSNPNLYWYRQAAGRGLQLLFYSVGIGQISSEVPQNLSASRPQDRQFILSSKKLLLSDSGFYLCAWSVFRASGANVLTFGAGSRLTVL.

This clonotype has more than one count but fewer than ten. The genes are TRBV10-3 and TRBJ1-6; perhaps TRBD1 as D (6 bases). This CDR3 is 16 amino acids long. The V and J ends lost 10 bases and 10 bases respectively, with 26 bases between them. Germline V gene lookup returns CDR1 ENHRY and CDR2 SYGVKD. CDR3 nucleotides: TGTGCCACCCAACCCCAAGGGGGTAGAGTGGGATCACCCCTCCACTTT. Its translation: CATQPQGGRVGSPLHF.

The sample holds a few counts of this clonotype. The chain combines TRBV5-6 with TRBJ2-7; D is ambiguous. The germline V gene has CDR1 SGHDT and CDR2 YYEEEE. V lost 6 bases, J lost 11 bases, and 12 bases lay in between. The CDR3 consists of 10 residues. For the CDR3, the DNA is TGTGCCAGCATCCCCCGACCGGAGTACTTC. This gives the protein CASIPRPEYF.

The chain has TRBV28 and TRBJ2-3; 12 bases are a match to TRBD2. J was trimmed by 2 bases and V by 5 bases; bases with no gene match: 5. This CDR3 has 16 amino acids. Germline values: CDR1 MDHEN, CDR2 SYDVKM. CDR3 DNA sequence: TGTGCCAGCAGTCGGGGACTAGCGGGCCTCACAGATACGCAGTATTTT. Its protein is CASSRGLAGLTDTQYF.

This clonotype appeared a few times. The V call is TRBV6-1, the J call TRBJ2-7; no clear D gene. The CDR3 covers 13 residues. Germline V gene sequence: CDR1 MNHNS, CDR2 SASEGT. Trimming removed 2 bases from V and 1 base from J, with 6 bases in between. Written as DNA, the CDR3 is TGTGCCAGCAGTGAAATGGTATCCTACGAGCAGTACGTC. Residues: CASSEMVSYEQYV.

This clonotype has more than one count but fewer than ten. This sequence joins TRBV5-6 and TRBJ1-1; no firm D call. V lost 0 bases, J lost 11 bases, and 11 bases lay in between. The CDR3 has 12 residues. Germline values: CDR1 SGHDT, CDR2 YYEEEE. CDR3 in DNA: TGTGCCAGCAGCTTGGTGTTTTCAGCGGCTTTCTTT. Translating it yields CASSLVFSAAFF.

This CDR3 is CAWSRLAGGYNEQFF. CDR3 DNA: TGTGCCTGGAGTAGACTAGCGGGAGGCTACAATGAGCAGTTCTTC. The rearrangement uses TRBV30 and TRBJ2-1; 13 bases fit TRBD2. Germline V CDR1 and CDR2: GTSNPN, SVGIG (reference sequence). V lost 2 bases and J lost 3; bases outside the gene matches: 1. The CDR3 sequence is 15 residues long. Full variable domain (rest looked up from reference TRBV30 and TRBJ2-1): SQTIHQWPATLVQPVGSPLSLECTVEGTSNPNLYWYRQAAGRGLQLLFYSVGIGQISSEVPQNLSASRPQDRQFILSSKKLLLSDSGFYLCAWSRLAGGYNEQFFGPGTRLTVL.

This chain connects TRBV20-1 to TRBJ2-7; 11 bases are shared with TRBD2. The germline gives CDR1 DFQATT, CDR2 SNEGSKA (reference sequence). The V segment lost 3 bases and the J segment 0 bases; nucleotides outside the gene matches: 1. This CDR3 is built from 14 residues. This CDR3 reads CSASTSGSSYEQYF. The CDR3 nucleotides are TGCAGTGCTAGTACTAGCGGGAGCTCCTACGAGCAGTACTTC.

Here the CDR3 reads CASSYYENTEAFF. The CDR3 DNA reads TGTGCCAGCAGTTACTACGAGAACACTGAAGCTTTCTTT. The chain carries TRBV6-5 and TRBJ1-1, with D unclear. The CDR3 contains 13 residues. Germline V lookup: CDR1 MNHEY, CDR2 SVGAGI. Trimming removed 1 base at V and 1 base at J, with 4 bases between.

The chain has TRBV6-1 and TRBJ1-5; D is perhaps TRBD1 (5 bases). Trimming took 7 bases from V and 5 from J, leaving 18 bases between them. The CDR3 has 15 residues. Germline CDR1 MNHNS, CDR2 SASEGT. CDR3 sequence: CASKRSRQGHQPQHF. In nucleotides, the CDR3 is TGTGCCAGCAAAAGGTCCAGGCAGGGCCATCAGCCCCAGCATTTT.

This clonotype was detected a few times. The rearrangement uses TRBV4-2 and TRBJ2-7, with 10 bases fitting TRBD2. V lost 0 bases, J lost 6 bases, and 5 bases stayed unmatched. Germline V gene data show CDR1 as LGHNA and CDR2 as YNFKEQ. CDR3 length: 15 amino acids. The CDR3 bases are TGTGCCAGCAGCCAAGATGTAGCTAGCGGGGGCGAGCAGTACTTC. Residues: CASSQDVASGGEQYF.

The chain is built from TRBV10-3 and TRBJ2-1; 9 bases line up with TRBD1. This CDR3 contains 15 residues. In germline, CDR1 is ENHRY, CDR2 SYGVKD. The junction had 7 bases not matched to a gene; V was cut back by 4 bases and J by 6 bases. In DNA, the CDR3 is TGTGCCATCAGTGCCGGGACAGGGTACCCCAATGAGCAGTTCTTC. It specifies CAISAGTGYPNEQFF.